These 2 T cell receptor beta chains were all obtained from the same sample, sequenced in a study of cytomegalovirus exposure and HLA in healthy donors. The PCR ran on 60 Vbeta and 13 Jbeta primers. Produced via immunoSEQ multiplex PCR; TCRdb's table is partial and in-frame only. The sample lists under 300,000 clones, under 80% occurring once. The sequenced material came from PBMCs. These receptors were obtained from a female donor in good health and CMV-seronegative.

The chain links TRBV6-1 to TRBJ1-5; TRBD1 agrees at 9 bases. This CDR3 has 14 residues. Trimming cost V 10 bases and J 0 bases; bases outside gene matches: 4. CDR1 is MNHNS, CDR2 SASEGT, per germline. CDR3: CAIDRGTSNQPQHF. In DNA form, the CDR3 reads TGTGCCATCGACAGGGGGACTAGCAATCAGCCCCAGCATTTT.

The genes are TRBV29-1 and TRBJ2-7, with 11 bases aligning to TRBD1. Germline trimming cut 7 bases from V and 9 bases from J; bases unmatched to any gene: 8. Germline CDR1 is SQVTM and CDR2 is ANQGSEA. This CDR3 region has 12 residues. The CDR3 sequence: CSGRTGGYVQYF. The CDR3 DNA follows: TGCAGCGGCCGGACAGGGGGCTATGTGCAGTACTTC.